This record looks at one T cell receptor beta chain sequence and its context. What it binds is not known. This CDR3 spans 16 amino acids. The germline V gene encodes CDR1 SGHKS and CDR2 YYEKEE (reference sequence). V shed 4 bases and J shed 0 bases, with 16 bases lying between them. Untouched CD4+ T cells were bead-isolated from PBMC at 95% to 98% purity. This record comes from a study of T cell repertoires and HLA-DP antigens. Clones were sequenced by immunoSEQ multiplex PCR, and TCRdb holds only the in-frame ones, with some missing. Of approximately 89,000 clones in the sample, 86% were seen once. This clonotype originated in a man aged 45 to 65 in good health and CMV-seronegative. The V call is TRBV5-5, the J call TRBJ1-2; possibly TRBD1 for D (5 bases). Sequences were obtained from CD4+ T cells from PBMCs. This CDR3 reads CASSPLPGRTNYGYTF. The CDR3 DNA follows: TGTGCCAGCAGCCCATTACCGGGACGCACTAACTATGGCTACACCTTC.